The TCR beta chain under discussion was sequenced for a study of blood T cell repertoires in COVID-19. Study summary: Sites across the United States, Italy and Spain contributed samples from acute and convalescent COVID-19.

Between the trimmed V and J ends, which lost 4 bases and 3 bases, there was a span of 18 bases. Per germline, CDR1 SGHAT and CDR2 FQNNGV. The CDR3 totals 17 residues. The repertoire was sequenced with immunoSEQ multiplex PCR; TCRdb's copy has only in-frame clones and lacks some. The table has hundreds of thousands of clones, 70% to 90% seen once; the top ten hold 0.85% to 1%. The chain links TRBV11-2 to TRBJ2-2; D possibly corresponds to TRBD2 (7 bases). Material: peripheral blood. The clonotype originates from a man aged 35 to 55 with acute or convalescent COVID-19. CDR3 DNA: TGTGCCAGCAGCTCTGGTATACAGGGAGGGTACACCGGGGAGCTGTTTTTT. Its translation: CASSSGIQGGYTGELFF. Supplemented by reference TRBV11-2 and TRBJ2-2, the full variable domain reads EAGVAQSPRYKIIEKRQSVAFWCNPISGHATLYWYQQILGQGPKLLIQFQNNGVVDDSQLPKDRFSAERLKGVDSTLKIQPAKLEDSAVYLCASSSGIQGGYTGELFFGEGSRLTVL.